This TCR beta chain appears in the sequencing data of a study of a mutant IDH1 vaccine in newly diagnosed glioma. Study information: The patients were given eight vaccinations, one each in weeks 1, 3, 5, 7, 11, 15, 19 and 23. Treated individuals were around 60% male and roughly 40% female, averaging approximately 40 years of age. Patients' prior therapy spanned radiotherapy, temozolomide, or both; most underwent both.

Findings and caveats of the study: Among top peripheral T cell clonotypes, changes seemed unrelated to pseudoprogression.

Time point meaning: week 23, last vaccination. A 20-mer mutant IDH1 peptide at 300 ug was injected subcutaneously with topical imiquimod. With 3 bases removed from V and 2 bases from J, the gap between germline ends came to 11 bases. Germline CDR1 SGHTA, CDR2 FQGTGA. This CDR3 has 15 amino acids. On this clone itself: Its target is not known.

Data came from immunoSEQ multiplex PCR; TCRdb stores just in-frame clones and leaves some out. The data contain around 76,000 clones, 75% to 90% of them singletons. The TCR was taken from a woman aged 50 to 60 with glioma. The chain links TRBV7-3 to TRBJ2-1; possible D gene TRBD2, 6 bases. The sample consisted of PBMCs, taken from a glioma patient whose treatment included an IDH1 peptide vaccine. CDR3 sequence (DNA): TGTGCCAGCAGCTTGTCTAGCGTTACCTACAATGAGCAGTTCTTC. Its protein is CASSLSSVTYNEQFF.